The sequence of this T cell receptor beta chain was determined in a study of CD8+CD57+ T cells in acquired aplastic anemia. The CDR3 totals 15 residues. V gave up 1 base and J gave up 1 base, with 11 bases separating them. Germline assignment: CDR1 SGHDT and CDR2 YYEEEE. CDR3 and TCR beta VDJ profiling relied on genomic DNA as the template. TCRdb independently ran MiXCR on the reads; one entry per CDR3 protein. Counted here are about 170,000 distinct CDR3 sequences, approximately 40% occurring once; the ten biggest clones make up under 1.2%. The rearrangement links TRBV5-6 to TRBJ1-1; a possible D gene is TRBD1 (5 bases). This receptor was obtained from a human donor in good health. Sequences were obtained from sorted CD4+, CD8+, or CD8+CD57+ T cells (not recorded which) from PBMCs. The chain's CDR3 is CASSLRAGGNTEAFF. The CDR3 DNA reads as TGTGCCAGCAGCTTGAGGGCCGGGGGGAACACTGAAGCTTTCTTT.